This T cell receptor (beta chain) originates from a study of cytomegalovirus exposure and HLA in healthy donors. Study-wide results and caveats: High specificity and sensitivity for cytomegalovirus status were reported for the classifier. HLA alleles showed associations with some 15,000 TCR beta sequences in a later analysis, at a 0.05 false discovery rate.

The CDR3 totals 17 residues. Germline V gives CDR1 MGHRA, CDR2 YSYEKL. Trimming removed 2 bases at V and 5 bases at J, with 19 bases between. With regard to this clone: The antigen remains undetermined.

Both 60 Vbeta primers and 13 Jbeta primers went into the PCR. Assay used: immunoSEQ multiplex PCR; TCRdb lists only in-frame clones, some missing. The sample shows 150,000 to 200,000 clones, about 69% of them seen only once. This receptor was obtained from a human donor in good health. V usage is TRBV4-1 and J usage is TRBJ2-1; a possible D gene is TRBD2 (7 bases). Sequencing was performed on PBMCs. The CDR3 DNA sequence: TGCGCCAGCAGCCAAATAACGGGGGGCCCGGCTAACAATGAGCAGTTCTTC. Translating gives CASSQITGGPANNEQFF.